The next 5 T cell receptor beta chains were all read from a single sample in a study of T cell responses to AZD1222 COVID-19 vaccine. Only in-frame clones appear in the TCRdb table, and some are missing; sequencing was by immunoSEQ multiplex PCR. The sample has around 99,000 clones; approximately 90% are singletons. The sequencing here drew on peripheral blood, taken 28 days after the second AZD1222 dose. These receptors were obtained from an adult who received the AZD1222 COVID-19 vaccine.

A few counts support this clone. V usage is TRBV24-1 and J usage is TRBJ2-2; no reliable D call. The germline V gene has CDR1 KGHDR and CDR2 SFDVKD. The CDR3 totals 14 residues. The ends were cut back, 5 bases at V and 1 base at J, with 7 bases in the middle. The CDR3 sequence: CATSGTKNTGELFF. The CDR3 nucleotides read TGTGCCACCAGTGGAACAAAGAACACCGGGGAGCTGTTTTTT.

The count of this clone is one. The chain is built from TRBV30 and TRBJ1-5; a possible D gene is TRBD1 (6 bases). This CDR3 is built from 14 residues. CDR1 is GTSNPN, CDR2 SVGIG, per germline (reference sequence). Trimming took off 3 bases at V and 5 bases at J, with 14 bases between the two ends. Here the CDR3 reads CAWRGGRGDQPQHF. CDR3 nucleotides: TGTGCCTGGAGGGGAGGCAGGGGAGATCAGCCCCAGCATTTT.

The rearrangement joins TRBV27 to TRBJ1-2; D may be TRBD1 (5 bases). V lost 3 bases to trimming and J lost 6 bases, with 11 bases between them. This CDR3 is built from 13 residues. Germline values: CDR1 MNHEY, CDR2 SMNVEV (reference sequence). CDR3 in amino acids: CASSLKKGDGYTF. The CDR3 DNA reads TGTGCCAGCAGTTTGAAGAAAGGGGATGGCTACACCTTC.

J is TRBJ2-6 and V is TRBV2; 12 positions match TRBD2. CDR1 and CDR2 (germline): SNHLY, FYNNEI. The CDR3 is 17 amino acids. The junction had 8 bases not matched to a gene; V was cut back by 7 bases and J by 4 bases. The CDR3 DNA sequence: TGTGCCAGCATCCGACTAGCGGGGGATTCCGGGGCCAACGTCCTGACTTTC. It yields the protein CASIRLAGDSGANVLTF.

This clone was observed a few times. The chain is built from TRBV30 and TRBJ1-2; TRBD1 is a possible D gene (6 bases). There are 16 residues in the CDR3. V lost 4 bases, J lost 2 bases, and 20 bases lay in between. Germline assignment: CDR1 GTSNPN and CDR2 SVGIG (reference sequence). This CDR3 reads CAWNLKVTGSNYGYTF. Written as DNA, the CDR3 is TGTGCCTGGAACCTAAAAGTAACAGGGTCAAACTATGGCTACACCTTC.